This is a list of T cell receptor beta chains from one sample in a study of yellow fever vaccine responses in identical twins. One entry per CDR3 protein results from TCRdb running MiXCR on the RT-PCR reads. The sample gives around 1,000 distinct CDR3 sequences, roughly 88% of which show up once; 6.6% is in the top ten. This specimen was T cells from blood (PBMCs), unsorted or a sorted subset (not recorded which), taken before or after yellow fever vaccination (not recorded which). The receptors here all came from a woman under 30 who received the yellow fever vaccine. Both conserved end residues are part of each CDR3. Fields, in order: clone size, V gene, CDR3 protein. Clone size is not always given. Where it is, it says once, few, many or a class for expanded clones.

- TRBV28 CASSPPDRGRGYTF
few TRBV6-1 CASRTGTGNYGYTF
- TRBV6-2/TRBV6-3 CASSYSGASGSSYEQYF
- TRBV6-4 CASSDRANTEAFF
once TRBV12-3/TRBV12-4 CASREGLSSSYNEQFF
- TRBV5-1 CASNLDNADTQYF
- TRBV4-2 CASSQDRSGDSSYEQYF
- TRBV6-1 CASSEAGGTNEKLFF
- TRBV18 CASSQDRTNEKLFF
- TRBV21-1 CASSNQRGASDEQFF
- TRBV9 CASSREGTSYNEQFF
- TRBV6-2/TRBV6-3 CASSYGQLGGELFF
- TRBV20-1 CSARETGVPYEQYF
- TRBV24-1 CATSPSRNTGELFF
few TRBV13 CASRPRGGANTEAFF
- TRBV6-2/TRBV6-3 CASSDSTDTQYF
- TRBV4-2 CASSPARGSYEQYF
once TRBV20-1 CSAREGAGTDTQYF
- TRBV6-1 CAGAVSSGGNTDTQYF
- TRBV2 CASSTGGANLDTGELFF
- TRBV20-1 CSASGDRGYQETQYF
- TRBV29-1 CSVGESTYEQYF
once TRBV7-6 CASSLAGGEPQHF
- TRBV13 CASSGVSRTDTQYF
once TRBV12-3/TRBV12-4 CASRSTSGGAGELFF
- TRBV12-3/TRBV12-4 CASSRGQRVGETQYF
- TRBV11-1 CASSPDRGGQPQHF